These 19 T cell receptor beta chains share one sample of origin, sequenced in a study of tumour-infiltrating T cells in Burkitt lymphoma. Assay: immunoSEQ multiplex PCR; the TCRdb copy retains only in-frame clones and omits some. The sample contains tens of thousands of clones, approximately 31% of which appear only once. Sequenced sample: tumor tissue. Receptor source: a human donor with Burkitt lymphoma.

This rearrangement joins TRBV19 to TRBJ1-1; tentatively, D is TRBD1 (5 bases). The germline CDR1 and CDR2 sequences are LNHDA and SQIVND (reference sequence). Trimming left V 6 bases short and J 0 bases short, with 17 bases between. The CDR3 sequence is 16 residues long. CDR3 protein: CASSPGQLGMNTEAFF. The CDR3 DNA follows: TGTGCCAGTAGCCCGGGGCAACTGGGGATGAACACTGAAGCTTTCTTT.

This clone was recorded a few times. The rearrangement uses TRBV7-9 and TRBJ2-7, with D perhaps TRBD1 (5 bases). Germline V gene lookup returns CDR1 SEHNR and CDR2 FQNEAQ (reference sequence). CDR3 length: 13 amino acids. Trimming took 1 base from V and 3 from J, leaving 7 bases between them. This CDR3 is CASSLGQFYEQYF. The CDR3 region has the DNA TGTGCCAGCAGCTTAGGACAGTTCTACGAGCAGTACTTC. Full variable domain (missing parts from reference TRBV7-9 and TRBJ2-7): DTGVSQNPRHKITKRGQNVTFRCDPISEHNRLYWYRQTLGQGPEFLTYFQNEAQLEKSRLLSDRFSAERPKGSFSTLEIQRTEQGDSAMYLCASSLGQFYEQYFGPGTRLTVT.

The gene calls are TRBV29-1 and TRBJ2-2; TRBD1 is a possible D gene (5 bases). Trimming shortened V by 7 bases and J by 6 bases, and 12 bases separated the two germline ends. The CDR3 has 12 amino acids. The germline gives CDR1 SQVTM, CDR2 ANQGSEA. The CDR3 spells CSASARAGELFF. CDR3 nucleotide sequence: TGCAGCGCAAGCGCCAGGGCCGGGGAGCTGTTTTTT.

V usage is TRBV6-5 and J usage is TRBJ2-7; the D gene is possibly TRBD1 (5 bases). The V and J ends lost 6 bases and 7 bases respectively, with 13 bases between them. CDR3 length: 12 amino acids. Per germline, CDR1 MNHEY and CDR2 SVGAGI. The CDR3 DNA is TGTGCCAGCAGCCGGCAGGGATTGGAGCAGTACTTC. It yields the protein CASSRQGLEQYF.

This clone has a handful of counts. For the CDR3, the DNA is TGCAGCGTTGAAAACTCTGGAAACACCATATATTTT. This sequence encodes CSVENSGNTIYF. The V and J genes are TRBV29-1 and TRBJ1-3; D is ambiguous. Germline-derived CDR1 and CDR2 are SQVTM and ANQGSEA. V lost 2 bases and J lost 0, with 2 bases in between. This CDR3 spans 12 amino acids.

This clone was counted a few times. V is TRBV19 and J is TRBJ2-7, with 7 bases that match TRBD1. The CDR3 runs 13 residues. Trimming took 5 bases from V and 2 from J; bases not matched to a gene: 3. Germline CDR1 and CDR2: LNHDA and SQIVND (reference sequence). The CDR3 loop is CASSAGGAYEQYF. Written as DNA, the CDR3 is TGTGCCAGTAGTGCAGGGGGAGCCTACGAGCAGTACTTC.

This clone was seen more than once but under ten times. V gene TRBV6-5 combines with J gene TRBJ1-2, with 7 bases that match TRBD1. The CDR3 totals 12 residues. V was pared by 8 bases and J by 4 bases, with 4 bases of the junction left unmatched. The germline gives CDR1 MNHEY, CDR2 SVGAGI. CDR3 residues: CASSQGTYGYTF. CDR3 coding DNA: TGTGCCAGCTCACAGGGGACCTATGGCTACACCTTC.

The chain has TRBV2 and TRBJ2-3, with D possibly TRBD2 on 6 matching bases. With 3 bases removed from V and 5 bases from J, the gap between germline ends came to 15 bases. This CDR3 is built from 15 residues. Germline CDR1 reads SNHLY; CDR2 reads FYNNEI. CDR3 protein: CASSESGTRGDTQYF. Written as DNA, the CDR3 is TGTGCCAGCAGTGAGTCAGGGACGCGGGGAGATACGCAGTATTTT.

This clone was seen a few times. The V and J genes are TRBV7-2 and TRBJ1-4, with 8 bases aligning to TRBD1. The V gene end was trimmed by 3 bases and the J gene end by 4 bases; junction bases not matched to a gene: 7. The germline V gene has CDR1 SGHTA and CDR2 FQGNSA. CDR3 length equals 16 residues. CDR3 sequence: CASSLGSGGFNEKLFF. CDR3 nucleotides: TGTGCCAGCAGCTTGGGGTCAGGGGGCTTTAATGAAAAACTGTTTTTT.

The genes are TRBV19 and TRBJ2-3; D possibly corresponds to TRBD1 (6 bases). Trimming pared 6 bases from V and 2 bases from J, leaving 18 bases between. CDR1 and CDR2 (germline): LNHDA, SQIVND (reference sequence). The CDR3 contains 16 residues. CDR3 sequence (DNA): TGTGCCAGTAGCCCTCCGTGGGACAAACTCACAGATACGCAGTATTTT. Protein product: CASSPPWDKLTDTQYF.

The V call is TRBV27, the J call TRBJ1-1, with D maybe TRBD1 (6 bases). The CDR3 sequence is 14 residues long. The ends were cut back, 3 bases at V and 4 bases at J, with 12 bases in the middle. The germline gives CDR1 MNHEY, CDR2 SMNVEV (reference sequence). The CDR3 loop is CASSFQGRSTEAFF. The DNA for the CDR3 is TGTGCCAGCAGTTTTCAGGGGAGGAGCACTGAAGCTTTCTTT.

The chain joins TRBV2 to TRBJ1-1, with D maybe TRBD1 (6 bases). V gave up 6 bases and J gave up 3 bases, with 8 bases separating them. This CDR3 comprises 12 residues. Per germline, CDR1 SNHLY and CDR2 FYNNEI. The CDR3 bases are TGTGCCAGCAGGAGGGGGGACACTGAAGCTTTCTTT. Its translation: CASRRGDTEAFF.

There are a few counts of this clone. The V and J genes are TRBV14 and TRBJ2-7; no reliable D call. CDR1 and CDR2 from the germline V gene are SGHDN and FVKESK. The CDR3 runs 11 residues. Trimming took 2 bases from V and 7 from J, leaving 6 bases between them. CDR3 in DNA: TGTGCCAGCAGCCAATGGAATGAGCAGTACTTC. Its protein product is CASSQWNEQYF.

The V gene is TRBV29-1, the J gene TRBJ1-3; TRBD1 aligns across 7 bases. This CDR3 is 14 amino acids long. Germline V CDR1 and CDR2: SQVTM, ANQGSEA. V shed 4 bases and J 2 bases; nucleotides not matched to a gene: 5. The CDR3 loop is CSVAGQGAGNTIYF. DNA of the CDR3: TGCAGCGTTGCTGGGCAGGGGGCTGGAAACACCATATATTTT.

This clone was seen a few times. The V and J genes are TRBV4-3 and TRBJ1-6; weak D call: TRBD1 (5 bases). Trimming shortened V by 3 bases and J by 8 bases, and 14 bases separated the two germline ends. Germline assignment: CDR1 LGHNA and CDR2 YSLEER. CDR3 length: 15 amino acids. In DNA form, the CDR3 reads TGCGCCAGCAGCCACGATGGGGGGGGTGATTCACCCCTCCACTTT. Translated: CASSHDGGGDSPLHF.

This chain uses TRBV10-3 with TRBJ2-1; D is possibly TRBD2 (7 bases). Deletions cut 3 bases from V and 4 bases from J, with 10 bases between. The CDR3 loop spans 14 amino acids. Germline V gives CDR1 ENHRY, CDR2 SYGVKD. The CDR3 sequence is CAISEGGGYNEQFF. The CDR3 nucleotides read TGTGCCATCAGTGAAGGGGGGGGATACAATGAGCAGTTCTTC.

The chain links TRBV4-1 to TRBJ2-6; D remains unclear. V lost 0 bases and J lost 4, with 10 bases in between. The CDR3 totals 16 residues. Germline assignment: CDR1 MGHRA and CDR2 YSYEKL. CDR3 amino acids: CASSQDRGAGANVLTF. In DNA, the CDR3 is TGCGCCAGCAGCCAAGATCGTGGAGCCGGGGCCAACGTCCTGACTTTC.

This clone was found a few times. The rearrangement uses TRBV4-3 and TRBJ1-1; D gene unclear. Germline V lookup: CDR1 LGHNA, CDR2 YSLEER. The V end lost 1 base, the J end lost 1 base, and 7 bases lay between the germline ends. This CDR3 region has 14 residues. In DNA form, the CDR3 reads TGCGCCAGCAGCCAAGGACGGAGGAACACTGAAGCTTTCTTT. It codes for CASSQGRRNTEAFF.

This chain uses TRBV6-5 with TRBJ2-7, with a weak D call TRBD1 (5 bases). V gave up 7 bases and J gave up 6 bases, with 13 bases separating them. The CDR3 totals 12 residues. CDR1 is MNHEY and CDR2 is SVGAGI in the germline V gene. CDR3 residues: CASTGLVGEQYF. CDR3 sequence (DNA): TGTGCCAGCACAGGGCTTGTGGGCGAGCAGTACTTC.